The 32 T cell receptor beta chains listed next were all sequenced from one sample in a study of blood T cells in healthy people across ages. Then a second PCR, running roughly 6 to 11 cycles, was carried out with a sample-barcoded 5' primer and a J-beta primer mix. TCRdb called the 5' RACE reads again in MiXCR, with one record for every CDR3 protein. The sample lists 1.5 million to 1.8 million distinct CDR3 sequences, 35% to 45% occurring once. The specimen was blood. These TCRs come from a woman aged 18-29 years in good health.

The chain combines TRBV9 with TRBJ2-5, with D hard to call. CDR3 length equals 16 residues. V was clipped by 2 bases and J by 4 bases, with 18 bases between them. CDR1 and CDR2 (germline): SGDLS, YYNGEE. The CDR3 region is CASSVGLGYMGETQYF. In DNA form, the CDR3 reads TGTGCCAGCAGCGTTGGGCTAGGTTATATGGGAGAGACCCAGTACTTC. Combining the CDR3 with reference TRBV9 and TRBJ2-5 gives the whole variable domain DSGVTQTPKHLITATGQRVTLRCSPRSGDLSVYWYQQSLDQGLQFLIQYYNGEERAKGNILERFSAQQFPDLHSELNLSSLELGDSALYFCASSVGLGYMGETQYFGPGTRLLVL.

A few counts support this clonotype. CDR3 DNA sequence: TGTGCCAGCAGGCCCACTAGCGGGGGTCGTGAGACCCAGTACTTC. Translating gives CASRPTSGGRETQYF. The rearrangement joins TRBV2 to TRBJ2-5, with 11 bases that match TRBD2. After removal of 6 bases from V and 5 bases from J, the junction contained 8 bases not matched to a gene. The CDR3 consists of 15 residues. From germline, CDR1 is SNHLY and CDR2 FYNNEI.

This clonotype was counted at least ten times. V and J are TRBV2 and TRBJ2-7, with a weak D call TRBD1 (6 bases). V lost 7 bases and J 3 bases, leaving 13 bases between the germline ends. Germline V gene lookup returns CDR1 SNHLY and CDR2 FYNNEI. The CDR3 loop spans 13 amino acids. CDR3 in DNA: TGTGCCAGCACCCAGCAGGACAGCTACGAGCAGTACTTC. Its translation is CASTQQDSYEQYF.

This clonotype was seen once. This rearrangement joins TRBV6-6 to TRBJ2-4; D uncertain. The end of the DNA is better explained by TRBJ2-7, so the J call may be wrong. Germline V gene sequence: CDR1 MNHNY, CDR2 SVGAGI (reference sequence). The CDR3 sequence is 13 residues long. The CDR3: CASSPDLGYEQYF. The DNA of the CDR3 is TGTGCCAGCAGTCCAGACCTGGGCTACGAGCAGTACTTC.

This chain links TRBV20-1 with TRBJ1-5; 12 bases align to TRBD1. With 4 bases clipped from V and 3 bases from J, the junction kept 10 bases outside the gene matches. Germline loops: CDR1 DFQATT, CDR2 SNEGSKA (reference sequence). The CDR3 consists of 17 residues. The CDR3 protein is CSAIDSGTGGPNQPQHF. In DNA, the CDR3 is TGCAGTGCTATCGACTCCGGGACAGGGGGCCCCAATCAGCCCCAGCATTTT.

V gene TRBV12-3 or TRBV12-4 combines with J gene TRBJ1-6; 7 bases align to TRBD1. V lost 3 bases, J lost 10 bases, and 6 bases stayed unmatched. The CDR3 has 14 residues. The CDR3 spells CASSFDRVRSPLHF. The DNA for the CDR3 is TGTGCCAGCAGTTTTGACAGGGTCCGATCACCCCTCCACTTT.

The V and J genes are TRBV7-9 and TRBJ2-5; D is uncertain. Trimming left V 5 bases short and J 3 bases short, with 13 bases between. Germline-derived CDR1 and CDR2 are SEHNR and FQNEAQ (reference sequence). This CDR3 region has 14 residues. Here the CDR3 reads CASSRPYTEETQYF. The CDR3 region has the DNA TGTGCCAGCAGCCGACCATATACAGAAGAGACCCAGTACTTC.

This clonotype was observed a handful of times. This chain uses TRBV30 with TRBJ1-1, with a weak D call TRBD1 (5 bases). The germline CDR1 and CDR2 sequences are GTSNPN and SVGIG (reference sequence). V was clipped by 8 bases and J by 3 bases, with 10 bases between them. The CDR3 length is 11 residues. CDR3 loop: CAGGGDTEAFF. The CDR3 nucleotides are TGTGCCGGGGGGGGGGACACTGAAGCTTTCTTT.

The J gene is TRBJ2-3, the V gene TRBV12-3 or TRBV12-4; D is unclear. The CDR3 contains 14 residues. V lost 6 bases to trimming and J lost 3 bases, with 13 bases between them. CDR3 protein: CASSPSRQTDTQYF. The CDR3 region has the DNA TGTGCCAGCAGCCCCAGTCGGCAGACAGATACGCAGTATTTT.

The rearrangement links TRBV28 to TRBJ2-7; D perhaps matches TRBD1 (6 bases). CDR1 and CDR2 (germline): MDHEN, SYDVKM. V dropped 7 bases and J dropped 4 bases, with 20 bases sitting between them. This CDR3 is built from 15 residues. This chain's CDR3 is CASIKAPTGEYEQYF. For the CDR3, the DNA is TGTGCCAGCATAAAGGCCCCGACAGGAGAGTACGAGCAGTACTTC.

The chain carries TRBV7-9 and TRBJ2-5; D is possibly TRBD1 or TRBD2 (5 bases each). Judging by the DNA end, TRBJ2-7 fits better; the J call may be wrong. Germline V CDR1 and CDR2: SEHNR, FQNEAQ (reference sequence). This CDR3 contains 15 residues. The CDR3 spells CASSSPLEGVSEQYF. The CDR3 nucleotides are TGTGCCAGCAGCTCGCCACTAGAAGGGGTAAGCGAGCAGTACTTC.

In this sample, this clonotype turned up a few times. In DNA form, the CDR3 reads TGTGCCAGCGCTTATCTCGGGACAGGGATTTGGAATACGCAGTATTTT. As protein: CASAYLGTGIWNTQYF. V gene TRBV27 combines with J gene TRBJ2-3; 9 nucleotides match TRBD1. V was clipped by 8 bases and J by 7 bases; unmatched bases: 16. The germline V gene encodes CDR1 MNHEY and CDR2 SMNVEV (reference sequence). This CDR3 has 16 residues.

J is TRBJ1-2 and V is TRBV5-1, with TRBD1 matching over 8 bases. The CDR3 runs 16 residues. Germline CDR1 SGHRS, CDR2 YFSETQ. The junction had 13 bases not matched to a gene; V was cut back by 2 bases and J by 7 bases. The CDR3 protein is CASSLRTGTSGGGYTF. CDR3 coding DNA: TGCGCCAGCAGCTTAAGGACAGGGACGTCAGGCGGTGGCTACACCTTC. Full variable domain (rest looked up from reference TRBV5-1 and TRBJ1-2): KAGVTQTPRYLIKTRGQQVTLSCSPISGHRSVSWYQQTPGQGLQFLFEYFSETQRNKGNFPGRFSGRQFSNSRSEMNVSTLELGDSALYLCASSLRTGTSGGGYTFGSGTRLTVV.

Only a few counts were recorded for this clonotype. The rearrangement joins TRBV28 to TRBJ2-1; no clear D gene. Trimming took 8 bases from V and 11 from J, leaving 13 bases between them. The length of the CDR3 is 11 residues. Germline loops: CDR1 MDHEN, CDR2 SYDVKM. The CDR3 DNA sequence: TGTGCCAGCGCAATTTCTTATAAGCAGTTCTTC. It translates to CASAISYKQFF.

This clonotype was counted ten times or more. V is TRBV7-9 and J is TRBJ2-1; D not certain. The CDR3 is 13 amino acids. CDR1 SEHNR and CDR2 FQNEAQ come from the germline V gene (reference sequence). V was trimmed by 7 bases and J by 7 bases, leaving 14 bases between them. CDR3 in amino acids: CASMSGVRNEQFF. The CDR3 nucleotides are TGTGCCAGCATGAGTGGAGTAAGAAATGAGCAGTTCTTC.

There are a few counts of this clonotype. The gene calls are TRBV11-2 and TRBJ2-7; 8 nucleotides line up with TRBD1. Germline values: CDR1 SGHAT, CDR2 FQNNGV. CDR3 length: 12 amino acids. V gave up 5 bases and J gave up 7 bases; unmatched junction bases: 4. Written as DNA, the CDR3 is TGTGCCAGCAGCACGGACAGGGAAGAGCAGTACTTC. Translating gives CASSTDREEQYF.

The rearrangement links TRBV12-3 or TRBV12-4 to TRBJ2-7, with 9 bases that match TRBD1. V lost 2 bases, J lost 1 base, and 6 bases stayed unmatched. This CDR3 spans 16 amino acids. The CDR3 bases are TGTGCCAGCAGTTTAAGTGGGACAGGGAGTTCCTACGAGCAGTACTTC. Amino acids: CASSLSGTGSSYEQYF.

The gene calls are TRBV30 and TRBJ2-1, with no clear D. The V and J ends lost 4 bases and 8 bases respectively, with 12 bases between them. Germline CDR1 reads GTSNPN; CDR2 reads SVGIG (reference sequence). The CDR3 consists of 12 residues. The CDR3 region is CAWNIGSHEQFF. As DNA, the CDR3 is TGTGCCTGGAATATAGGGTCGCATGAGCAGTTCTTC. The full variable domain, rest sourced from reference TRBV30 and TRBJ2-1, is SQTIHQWPATLVQPVGSPLSLECTVEGTSNPNLYWYRQAAGRGLQLLFYSVGIGQISSEVPQNLSASRPQDRQFILSSKKLLLSDSGFYLCAWNIGSHEQFFGPGTRLTVL.

The chain couples TRBV7-2 to TRBJ2-1, with TRBD2 matching 11 bases. This CDR3 spans 18 amino acids. CDR1 SGHTA and CDR2 FQGNSA come from the germline V gene. Trimming cost V 4 bases and J 1 base; bases outside gene matches: 9. The CDR3 sequence: CASSSPSGGKSSYNEQFF. CDR3 coding DNA: TGTGCCAGCAGCTCACCTAGCGGGGGGAAGTCGTCCTACAATGAGCAGTTCTTC.

The DNA for the CDR3 is TGTGCCAGCACCTACAGGGGGCGAGCAGATACGCAGTATTTT. Protein sequence: CASTYRGRADTQYF. The rearrangement links TRBV27 to TRBJ2-3, with TRBD1 matching over 9 bases. The CDR3 sequence is 14 residues long. Looked up from germline, CDR1 is MNHEY and CDR2 is SMNVEV (reference sequence). The J segment lost 4 bases and the V segment lost 7 bases, leaving 6 bases of the junction unmatched.

This clonotype was recorded only once. Sequence at one end of the junction differs from germline and may be a read error. V usage is TRBV6-2 or TRBV6-3 and J usage is TRBJ1-1; possible D gene TRBD1, 6 bases. This CDR3 region has 14 residues. In germline, CDR1 is MNHEY, CDR2 SVGEGT. The CDR3 DNA reads TGTGTCAGCACTCTGGTCGGGGGCGCCACTGAAGCTTTCTTT. As protein: CVSTLVGGATEAFF.

To note about this clonotype: This clone may be a read error of a much larger clone one base away. V is TRBV6-5 and J is TRBJ2-1, with D unresolved. The germline gives CDR1 MNHEY, CDR2 SVGAGI. The V and J ends lost 4 bases and 5 bases respectively, with 18 bases between them. The CDR3 contains 16 residues. This CDR3 is CASSFTPTWNDNEQFF. The CDR3 nucleotides read TGTGCCAGCAGTTTCACCCCGACATGGAACGACAATGAGCAGTTCTTC.

This clonotype has ten or more counts. The chain combines TRBV7-9 with TRBJ1-1; 9 nucleotides align to TRBD1. The CDR3 runs 14 residues. Germline V gene lookup returns CDR1 SEHNR and CDR2 FQNEAQ (reference sequence). Trimming cost V 8 bases and J 1 base; bases outside gene matches: 5. The CDR3 loop reads CASSSGQGNTEAFF. The CDR3, as DNA: TGTGCCAGCTCATCGGGACAGGGGAACACTGAAGCTTTCTTT.

This clonotype came up a few times. The V gene is TRBV7-2, the J gene TRBJ1-2, with D uncertain. From germline, CDR1 is SGHTA and CDR2 FQGNSA. V shed 0 bases and J shed 4 bases, with 9 bases lying between them. CDR3 length equals 14 residues. The CDR3 DNA is TGTGCCAGCAGCTTAGCAGCAGGCGGCTATGGCTACACCTTC. It is translated as CASSLAAGGYGYTF. The variable domain in full, with the rest retrieved from reference TRBV7-2 and TRBJ1-2, is GAGVSQSPSNKVTEKGKDVELRCDPISGHTALYWYRQSLGQGLEFLIYFQGNSAPDKSGLPSDRFSAERTGGSVSTLTIQRTQQEDSAVYLCASSLAAGGYGYTFGSGTRLTVV.

V gene TRBV11-1 combines with J gene TRBJ1-4, with 8 bases lining up with TRBD1. CDR3 length equals 14 residues. V shed 5 bases and J 7 bases; nucleotides not matched to a gene: 6. Germline lookup yields CDR1 SGHAT and CDR2 FQDESV (reference sequence). Written as DNA, the CDR3 is TGTGCCAGCAGCCGCCGGGACAGGAGTGAAAAACTGTTTTTT. Translating gives CASSRRDRSEKLFF.

This clonotype has a handful of counts. The chain employs TRBV29-1 and TRBJ1-4; TRBD1 matches 8 bases. J gave up 6 bases and V 5 bases, and 5 bases lay outside the gene matches. Germline CDR1 is SQVTM and CDR2 is ANQGSEA. The CDR3 covers 13 residues. In DNA, the CDR3 is TGCAGCGTTTCCGGGACAGGCGATGAAAAACTGTTTTTT. Amino acid sequence: CSVSGTGDEKLFF. Full variable domain (remainder filled in from reference TRBV29-1 and TRBJ1-4): SAVISQKPSRDICQRGTSLTIQCQVDSQVTMMFWYRQQPGQSLTLIATANQGSEATYESGFVIDKFPISRPNLTFSTLTVSNMSPEDSSIYLCSVSGTGDEKLFFGSGTQLSVL.

This clonotype has only a few counts. The chain uses TRBV27 and TRBJ1-2; TRBD1 matches 7 bases. The CDR3 sequence is 14 residues long. V lost 3 bases to trimming and J lost 6 bases; unmatched junction nucleotides: 7. Germline CDR1 and CDR2: MNHEY and SMNVEV (reference sequence). The CDR3 here is CASSFLAGTDGYTF. CDR3 nucleotides: TGTGCCAGCAGTTTCCTCGCCGGGACAGATGGCTACACCTTC.

This clonotype was counted only a few times. The chain links TRBV20-1 to TRBJ2-7, with 9 bases matching TRBD2. CDR1 DFQATT and CDR2 SNEGSKA come from the germline V gene (reference sequence). This CDR3 comprises 14 residues. V gave up 6 bases and J gave up 1 base; unmatched junction bases: 7. CDR3: CSARGGDWSYEQYF. As DNA, the CDR3 is TGCAGTGCGCGGGGGGGGGATTGGTCCTACGAGCAGTACTTC.

J is TRBJ2-5 and V is TRBV6-4; a weak D match, TRBD1 (5 bases). In germline, CDR1 is MRHNA, CDR2 SNTAGT. CDR3 size: 12 residues. The CDR3 loop reads CAPRADEETQYF. The CDR3 DNA reads as TGTGCTCCCAGGGCGGACGAAGAGACCCAGTACTTC.

This chain connects TRBV27 to TRBJ2-7, with 8 nucleotides matching TRBD2. V lost 2 bases to trimming and J lost 7 bases; unmatched junction nucleotides: 7. Germline CDR1 and CDR2: MNHEY and SMNVEV (reference sequence). CDR3 size: 14 residues. For the CDR3, the DNA is TGTGCCAGCAGTTTAGCGGGAGGTGTGGTTGAGCAGTACTTC. This encodes CASSLAGGVVEQYF.

A few counts support this clonotype. The chain employs TRBV12-3 or TRBV12-4 and TRBJ2-1; TRBD2 agrees at 7 bases. The V gene end was trimmed by 2 bases and the J gene end by 6 bases; junction bases not matched to a gene: 10. The CDR3 spans 16 residues. The CDR3 spells CASSLSWEGPVNEQFF. CDR3 nucleotides: TGTGCCAGCAGTTTAAGCTGGGAGGGTCCAGTCAATGAGCAGTTCTTC.

There are a few counts of this clonotype. The J gene is TRBJ1-5, the V gene TRBV27; D is ambiguous. The germline V and J ends were trimmed by 0 bases and 7 bases, with 7 bases remaining between them. The CDR3 loop spans 13 amino acids. Germline assignment: CDR1 MNHEY and CDR2 SMNVEV (reference sequence). Here the CDR3 DNA reads TGTGCCAGCAGTTTATCGATCGGGCAGCCCCAGCATTTT. Translating it yields CASSLSIGQPQHF.